The 30 T cell receptor beta chains in this list originate from one sample, sequenced in a study of identical twins. TCRdb recomputed calls from the 5' RACE reads with MiXCR, one row per CDR3 protein. Altogether 550,000 to 800,000 distinct CDR3 sequences are present, roughly 7.2% being singletons, with the ten largest covering approximately 1.5%. These same data were also listed under a study on yellow fever vaccine responses in identical twins.

The sample consisted of PBMCs. Receptors originate from a woman aged 18-29 years in good health.

This clonotype was seen many times. The chain couples TRBV4-1 to TRBJ2-2; D uncertain. Per the germline V gene, CDR1 is MGHRA and CDR2 is YSYEKL. This CDR3 has 12 residues. Trimming cost V 4 bases and J 6 bases, with 6 bases left between them. The CDR3 here is CASSPTAGELFF. CDR3 nucleotides: TGCGCCAGCAGCCCGACCGCCGGGGAGCTGTTTTTT.

The chain employs TRBV3-1 and TRBJ2-7; either TRBD1 or TRBD2 may fit D (5 bases each). CDR1 LGHDT and CDR2 YNNKEL come from the germline V gene (reference sequence). The CDR3 is 13 amino acids. The ends were cut back, 5 bases at V and 6 bases at J, with 14 bases in the middle. The CDR3 nucleotides read TGTGCCAGCAGCAGAGGGGTAGCAGGCGAGCAGTACTTC. This encodes CASSRGVAGEQYF.

The genes are TRBV10-3 and TRBJ1-2, with D tentatively TRBD1 (5 bases). V lost 3 bases to trimming and J lost 1 base, with 18 bases between them. Germline V gives CDR1 ENHRY, CDR2 SYGVKD. This CDR3 is 17 amino acids long. Written as DNA, the CDR3 is TGTGCCATCAGTGATGTGGAAATGAGACAGCTTAACTATGGCTACACCTTC. Its translation: CAISDVEMRQLNYGYTF.

This clonotype was detected many times. V usage is TRBV5-1 and J usage is TRBJ2-2; TRBD2 agrees at 8 bases. Germline-derived CDR1 and CDR2 are SGHRS and YFSETQ. The ends lost 4 bases at V and 4 bases at J; junction bases unmatched: 12. The CDR3 totals 17 residues. CDR3 coding DNA: TGCGCCAGCAGCCGGTCCGGGGGGGTAGAGAGCACCGGGGAGCTGTTTTTT. As protein: CASSRSGGVESTGELFF.

This clonotype was seen at least ten times. The gene calls are TRBV29-1 and TRBJ2-5; TRBD1 is a possible D gene (5 bases). Germline V lookup: CDR1 SQVTM, CDR2 ANQGSEA. CDR3 length: 11 residues. V dropped 6 bases and J dropped 5 bases, with 10 bases sitting between them. CDR3 residues: CSVGPLETQYF. The CDR3 DNA reads as TGCAGCGTGGGGCCCCTGGAGACCCAGTACTTC.

This clonotype has a handful of counts. The rearrangement joins TRBV11-2 to TRBJ2-5; 7 bases align to TRBD2. Germline assignment: CDR1 SGHAT and CDR2 FQNNGV. The CDR3 contains 16 residues. J lost 5 bases, V lost 1 base, and 10 bases had no gene match. In nucleotides, the CDR3 is TGTGCCAGCAGCTTAGGGACTAGATTAGCGGCCGAGACCCAGTACTTC. Its protein is CASSLGTRLAAETQYF. Full variable domain (outside the CDR3, taken from reference TRBV11-2 and TRBJ2-5): EAGVAQSPRYKIIEKRQSVAFWCNPISGHATLYWYQQILGQGPKLLIQFQNNGVVDDSQLPKDRFSAERLKGVDSTLKIQPAKLEDSAVYLCASSLGTRLAAETQYFGPGTRLLVL.

V gene TRBV4-1 combines with J gene TRBJ2-2, with 11 bases fitting TRBD2. Losses at the gene ends were 5 bases for V and 5 bases for J; bases not matched to a gene: 7. The CDR3 spans 16 residues. Germline CDR1 and CDR2: MGHRA and YSYEKL. The CDR3 loop is CASSFTGLAETGELFF. DNA for the CDR3: TGCGCCAGCAGCTTCACGGGACTAGCGGAGACCGGGGAGCTGTTTTTT.

V usage is TRBV27 and J usage is TRBJ2-7; D unclear. Germline lookup yields CDR1 MNHEY and CDR2 SMNVEV (reference sequence). The CDR3 runs 9 residues. This CDR3 reads CPGRYEQYV. CDR3 DNA sequence: TGCCCCGGTAGGTACGAGCAGTACGTC.

In its sample, this clonotype was seen many times. V usage is TRBV5-1 and J usage is TRBJ1-6; 10 positions agree with TRBD1. Germline trimming cut 3 bases from V and 9 bases from J; bases unmatched to any gene: 6. CDR3 length: 15 residues. CDR1 and CDR2 (germline): SGHRS, YFSETQ. CDR3 in amino acids: CASSYRDRGFSPLHF. CDR3 DNA sequence: TGCGCCAGCAGCTACCGGGACAGGGGTTTTTCACCCCTCCACTTT.

This clonotype turned up a few times. The chain joins TRBV19 to TRBJ2-2; 8 bases are a match to TRBD1. This CDR3 has 16 residues. In germline, CDR1 is LNHDA, CDR2 SQIVND (reference sequence). V lost 6 bases to trimming and J lost 5 bases; unmatched junction nucleotides: 11. The CDR3 is CASRGQARVSTGELFF. The CDR3 bases are TGTGCCAGTAGGGGACAGGCTCGAGTTAGTACCGGGGAGCTGTTTTTT.

This clonotype was observed at least ten times. V and J are TRBV7-2 and TRBJ1-2; TRBD1 matches 7 bases. V trimming: 1 base; J trimming: 3 bases; junction bases outside the gene matches: 11. The V gene's germline CDR1 is SGHTA and CDR2 FQGNSA. This CDR3 contains 17 residues. CDR3 residues: CASSLGIDRASHYGYTF. The CDR3, as DNA: TGTGCCAGCAGCTTAGGCATAGACAGGGCTAGCCACTATGGCTACACCTTC. The full variable domain, completed using reference TRBV7-2 and TRBJ1-2, is GAGVSQSPSNKVTEKGKDVELRCDPISGHTALYWYRQSLGQGLEFLIYFQGNSAPDKSGLPSDRFSAERTGGSVSTLTIQRTQQEDSAVYLCASSLGIDRASHYGYTFGSGTRLTVV.

The V and J genes are TRBV7-6 and TRBJ1-1; D might be TRBD1 (5 bases). Germline V gene lookup returns CDR1 SGHVS and CDR2 FNYEAQ. The ends were cut back, 0 bases at V and 1 base at J, with 9 bases in the middle. CDR3 length: 15 residues. CDR3 bases: TGTGCCAGCAGCTTAGCAACAGGCCAGAACACTGAAGCTTTCTTT. It codes for CASSLATGQNTEAFF.

The gene calls are TRBV27 and TRBJ1-1; D is possibly TRBD1 (6 bases). This CDR3 contains 15 residues. Germline V gene lookup returns CDR1 MNHEY and CDR2 SMNVEV (reference sequence). The germline V and J ends were trimmed by 5 bases and 0 bases, with 13 bases remaining between them. CDR3 in DNA: TGTGCCAGCAGTCCGGGTGGACAGATGAACACTGAAGCTTTCTTT. It yields the protein CASSPGGQMNTEAFF.

This clonotype occurred many times. V is TRBV12-3 or TRBV12-4 and J is TRBJ2-1; 9 nucleotides align to TRBD1. V trimming: 11 bases; J trimming: 0 bases; junction bases outside the gene matches: 5. The CDR3 contains 14 residues. As DNA, the CDR3 is TGTGCCGTCCCGACAGGGGGCTCCTACAATGAGCAGTTCTTC. It yields the protein CAVPTGGSYNEQFF.

The table lists this clonotype with many counts. V usage is TRBV6-5 and J usage is TRBJ2-3; D not resolved. The germline V gene encodes CDR1 MNHEY and CDR2 SVGAGI. V was pared by 2 bases and J by 6 bases, with 9 bases between. The CDR3 spans 13 residues. The CDR3 bases are TGTGCCAGCAGTTACGGGATAGTGGATACGCAGTATTTT. The encoded protein is CASSYGIVDTQYF.

This clonotype was seen more than once but under ten times. The rearrangement uses TRBV20-1 and TRBJ2-1; 14 bases are shared with TRBD2. The CDR3 covers 14 residues. Germline CDR1 DFQATT, CDR2 SNEGSKA (reference sequence). The junction had 3 bases not matched to a gene; V was cut back by 3 bases and J by 8 bases. The CDR3 loop reads CSARTGLAGDEQFF. As DNA, the CDR3 is TGCAGTGCTAGGACGGGACTAGCGGGAGATGAGCAGTTCTTC.

The rearrangement links TRBV5-1 to TRBJ2-1; TRBD1 matches 12 bases. From germline, CDR1 is SGHRS and CDR2 YFSETQ. CDR3 length: 15 residues. Trimming took 5 bases from V and 10 from J; bases not matched to a gene: 10. The CDR3 is CASSQTGQGAREQFF. The CDR3 region has the DNA TGCGCCAGCAGTCAGACGGGACAGGGGGCGAGGGAGCAGTTCTTC.

This clonotype was seen many times. This chain connects TRBV5-1 to TRBJ2-1, with 8 bases that match TRBD1. Trimming took 4 bases from V and 3 from J; bases not matched to a gene: 6. Germline V CDR1 and CDR2: SGHRS, YFSETQ. The CDR3 has 15 residues. The CDR3 here is CASSAGQGLYNEQFF. The DNA of the CDR3 is TGCGCCAGCAGCGCCGGACAGGGCCTCTACAATGAGCAGTTCTTC.

This clonotype was observed at least ten times. The chain uses TRBV6-1 and TRBJ2-3; 13 bases match TRBD2. V was clipped by 5 bases and J by 5 bases; unmatched bases: 4. The CDR3 consists of 15 residues. The germline gives CDR1 MNHNS, CDR2 SASEGT. CDR3 nucleotides: TGTGCCAGCAGTCGAGGGACTAGCGGGGAAGATACGCAGTATTTT. Protein: CASSRGTSGEDTQYF.

This clonotype has a count of ten or more. The chain joins TRBV7-9 to TRBJ2-1; D gene uncertain. Trimming shortened V by 5 bases and J by 7 bases, and 9 bases separated the two germline ends. The V gene's germline CDR1 is SEHNR and CDR2 FQNEAQ (reference sequence). This CDR3 is built from 12 residues. The CDR3 nucleotides read TGTGCCAGCAGCCAGGCATCAAATGAGCAGTTCTTC. This gives the protein CASSQASNEQFF.

The sample holds many counts of this clonotype. This rearrangement joins TRBV7-9 to TRBJ2-1, with D perhaps TRBD1 (5 bases). The CDR3 runs to 12 residues. Looked up from germline, CDR1 is SEHNR and CDR2 is FQNEAQ (reference sequence). The V and J ends lost 1 base and 10 bases respectively, with 8 bases between them. The CDR3 here is CASSLEGREQFF. CDR3 DNA sequence: TGTGCCAGCAGCTTAGAGGGGCGCGAGCAGTTCTTC.

This clonotype was observed at least ten times. The J gene is TRBJ1-4, the V gene TRBV5-1; no clear D. The CDR3 covers 14 residues. V lost 1 base to trimming and J lost 8 bases, with 12 bases between them. Looked up from germline, CDR1 is SGHRS and CDR2 is YFSETQ. The CDR3 DNA sequence: TGCGCCAGCAGCTTGTCCTCAGGCCGCGAAAAACTGTTTTTT. This gives the protein CASSLSSGREKLFF. The full variable domain, rest sourced from reference TRBV5-1 and TRBJ1-4, is KAGVTQTPRYLIKTRGQQVTLSCSPISGHRSVSWYQQTPGQGLQFLFEYFSETQRNKGNFPGRFSGRQFSNSRSEMNVSTLELGDSALYLCASSLSSGREKLFFGSGTQLSVL.

This clonotype came up a few times. This chain links TRBV9 with TRBJ1-4; the D gene is possibly TRBD1 (5 bases). The CDR3 covers 15 residues. Germline CDR1 SGDLS, CDR2 YYNGEE. Trimming removed 3 bases from V and 0 bases from J, with 9 bases in between. The CDR3 bases are TGTGCCAGCAGCGCAGACAGTGCAACTAATGAAAAACTGTTTTTT. It yields the protein CASSADSATNEKLFF. The full variable domain, completed using reference TRBV9 and TRBJ1-4, is DSGVTQTPKHLITATGQRVTLRCSPRSGDLSVYWYQQSLDQGLQFLIQYYNGEERAKGNILERFSAQQFPDLHSELNLSSLELGDSALYFCASSADSATNEKLFFGSGTQLSVL.

This clonotype was picked up a small number of times. CDR3 sequence reads: CASSAKGQGHYEQYF. In DNA, the CDR3 is TGTGCCAGCAGCGCAAAGGGACAGGGCCACTACGAGCAGTACTTC. The rearrangement joins TRBV7-9 to TRBJ2-7; 9 positions agree with TRBD1. With V trimmed by 5 bases and J by 3 bases, 8 bases remained unmatched. The germline gives CDR1 SEHNR, CDR2 FQNEAQ (reference sequence). The CDR3 runs to 15 residues.

The CDR3 nucleotides read TGTGCCAGCAGGGCTTTAGGAGGGGCTGCCTTGACCTACGAGCAGTACTTC. The encoded protein is CASRALGGAALTYEQYF. This chain joins TRBV2 and TRBJ2-7; D possibly corresponds to TRBD2 (6 bases). CDR3 length equals 17 residues. Trimming stripped 6 bases from V and 2 bases from J, with 23 bases between. Germline CDR1 is SNHLY and CDR2 is FYNNEI.

This clonotype was detected ten times or more. The J gene is TRBJ1-1, the V gene TRBV5-1; D is perhaps TRBD1 (5 bases). V was cut by 2 bases and J by 1 base, with 12 bases left in between. Per the germline V gene, CDR1 is SGHRS and CDR2 is YFSETQ. The CDR3 is 15 amino acids. The CDR3 spells CASSFQDNTNTEAFF. CDR3 nucleotides: TGCGCCAGCAGCTTTCAGGACAATACGAACACTGAAGCTTTCTTT.

The gene calls are TRBV5-6 and TRBJ2-1; D call uncertain. With 3 bases removed from V and 4 bases from J, the gap between germline ends came to 11 bases. The CDR3 has 14 amino acids. CDR1 and CDR2 (germline): SGHDT, YYEEEE. The CDR3 here is CASSSWDPYNEQFF. CDR3 in DNA: TGTGCCAGCAGCTCGTGGGATCCTTACAATGAGCAGTTCTTC.

At least ten counts were recorded for this clonotype. The rearrangement links TRBV24-1 to TRBJ2-2; TRBD1 aligns across 10 bases. CDR1 and CDR2 from the germline V gene are KGHDR and SFDVKD. The V gene end was trimmed by 5 bases and the J gene end by 2 bases; junction bases not matched to a gene: 7. The CDR3 has 17 amino acids. CDR3 sequence: CATSAWTGGGNTGELFF. CDR3 bases: TGTGCCACCAGTGCTTGGACAGGGGGGGGAAACACCGGGGAGCTGTTTTTT.

The V call is TRBV2, the J call TRBJ1-2; TRBD1 matches 7 bases. V was clipped by 6 bases and J by 2 bases; unmatched bases: 9. CDR1 SNHLY and CDR2 FYNNEI come from the germline V gene. This CDR3 is 15 amino acids long. CDR3 protein: CASSADRALNYGYTF. The CDR3, as DNA: TGTGCCAGCAGCGCTGACAGGGCCTTGAACTATGGCTACACCTTC.

J is TRBJ2-7 and V is TRBV5-5, with D possibly being TRBD2 (6 bases). Trimming shortened V by 0 bases and J by 0 bases, and 16 bases separated the two germline ends. The CDR3 has 17 amino acids. Germline CDR1 SGHKS, CDR2 YYEKEE (reference sequence). The CDR3 spells CASSLGDSGLLSYEQYF. The CDR3 coding sequence is TGTGCCAGCAGCTTGGGTGACAGCGGGCTCCTCTCCTACGAGCAGTACTTC.